Given below is one T cell receptor beta chain in context. The source of the sample is a study of T cell responses to AZD1222 COVID-19 vaccine. The method was immunoSEQ multiplex PCR; TCRdb's version includes in-frame clones alone and lacks a portion of them. The table shows about 67,000 clones, with around four fifths occurring only once. Germline CDR1 is MDHEN and CDR2 is SYDVKM. V was clipped by 5 bases and J by 0 bases, with 16 bases between them. CDR3 length: 16 amino acids. The receptor was derived from an adult in good health. The sample was peripheral blood, taken on day 0 of AZD1222 vaccination. The chain recombines TRBV28 with TRBJ1-2; D remains ambiguous. The CDR3 here is CASSGGYGVTNYGYTF. The CDR3 region has the DNA TGTGCCAGCAGTGGAGGATACGGTGTGACTAACTATGGCTACACCTTC.